The 22 T cell receptor beta chains in this list originate from one sample, sequenced in a study of T cells in narcolepsy. Measured with immunoSEQ multiplex PCR; TCRdb has only the in-frame clones, and not every one. The table lists approximately 35,000 clones, roughly 87% of them singletons, with more than 0.65% in the top ten. Material for sequencing was CD45RA- memory CD4+ T cells from PBMCs. All receptors come from a human donor with narcolepsy.

The chain uses TRBV7-6 and TRBJ1-4, with D tentatively TRBD1 (6 bases). The CDR3 extends over 16 amino acids. V gave up 4 bases and J gave up 5 bases, with 17 bases separating them. In germline, CDR1 is SGHVS, CDR2 FNYEAQ. The CDR3 reads CASSSDSGGRNEKLFF. The CDR3 coding sequence is TGTGCCAGCAGCTCGGACAGTGGGGGAAGGAATGAAAAACTGTTTTTT.

The rearrangement joins TRBV30 to TRBJ2-5; D perhaps matches TRBD1 (5 bases). Germline-derived CDR1 and CDR2 are GTSNPN and SVGIG (reference sequence). V was pared by 0 bases and J by 0 bases, with 17 bases between. This CDR3 contains 17 residues. The CDR3 DNA sequence: TGTGCCTGGAGTGTCAGGGTAGGCACAACCAACCAAGAGACCCAGTACTTC. Protein sequence: CAWSVRVGTTNQETQYF.

The CDR3 DNA is TGTGCCAGCAGTGGGGGACGGGATAATGAAAAACTGTTTTTT. Its translation is CASSGGRDNEKLFF. The chain joins TRBV2 to TRBJ1-4, with D possibly being TRBD1 (5 bases). Germline CDR1 reads SNHLY; CDR2 reads FYNNEI. This CDR3 is built from 14 residues. V was trimmed by 4 bases and J by 4 bases, leaving 10 bases between them.

This chain connects TRBV7-2 to TRBJ1-1, with D possibly being TRBD1 (6 bases). CDR3 length: 15 residues. Between the trimmed V and J ends, which lost 0 bases and 1 base, there was a span of 9 bases. Germline-derived CDR1 and CDR2 are SGHTA and FQGNSA. Here the CDR3 DNA reads TGTGCCAGCAGCTTAGCGGGGGCGACGAACACTGAAGCTTTCTTT. Amino acid sequence: CASSLAGATNTEAFF.

The chain couples TRBV21-1 to TRBJ1-5; TRBD1, the D gene given by the table, was not confirmed from the DNA. TRBV21-1 counts as a pseudogene. The CDR3 length is 14 residues. The CDR3 protein is CASSKGDIYQPQHF. The CDR3 region has the DNA TGTGCCAGCAGCAAAGGAGACATTTATCAGCCCCAGCATTTT.

The V call is TRBV30, the J call TRBJ2-7; 8 positions match TRBD2. V was clipped by 3 bases and J by 4 bases; unmatched bases: 5. The CDR3 length is 13 residues. Germline loops: CDR1 GTSNPN, CDR2 SVGIG (reference sequence). CDR3 loop: CAWRRGEGYEQYF. CDR3 nucleotides: TGTGCCTGGAGGCGGGGGGAAGGGTACGAGCAGTACTTC.

The J gene is TRBJ1-3, the V gene TRBV19; D uncertain. V lost 3 bases to trimming and J lost 4 bases, with 4 bases between them. The CDR3 is 12 amino acids. The V gene's germline CDR1 is LNHDA and CDR2 SQIVND (reference sequence). The CDR3 DNA is TGTGCCAGTAGTATCCTGGGAAACACCATATATTTT. Translating gives CASSILGNTIYF. The variable domain in full, with the rest retrieved from reference TRBV19 and TRBJ1-3, is DGGITQSPKYLFRKEGQNVTLSCEQNLNHDAMYWYRQDPGQGLRLIYYSQIVNDFQKGDIAEGYSVSREKKESFPLTVTSAQKNPTAFYLCASSILGNTIYFGEGSWLTVV.

The chain employs TRBV11-1 and TRBJ2-3; 7 bases align to TRBD1. Germline V gene lookup returns CDR1 SGHAT and CDR2 FQDESV (reference sequence). The ends lost 2 bases at V and 2 bases at J; junction bases unmatched: 7. The CDR3 has 16 residues. The CDR3 loop reads CASSLRRGGDTDTQYF. The CDR3, as DNA: TGTGCCAGCAGCTTACGCCGAGGGGGCGACACAGATACGCAGTATTTT.

This chain links TRBV2 with TRBJ2-3; 9 bases agree with TRBD1. Unmatched junction bases numbered 5, after V lost 6 bases and J lost 4 bases. The CDR3 is 14 amino acids. In germline, CDR1 is SNHLY, CDR2 FYNNEI. The CDR3 protein is CASSRGQGPDTQYF. The CDR3 region has the DNA TGTGCCAGCAGCAGAGGACAGGGGCCAGATACGCAGTATTTT. Filled out from reference TRBV2 and TRBJ2-3, the complete variable domain reads EPEVTQTPSHQVTQMGQEVILRCVPISNHLYFYWYRQILGQKVEFLVSFYNNEISEKSEIFDDQFSVERPDGSNFTLKIRSTKLEDSAMYFCASSRGQGPDTQYFGPGTRLTVL.

A single count supports this clone. Other DNA sequences within the sample encode an identical CDR3. This chain uses TRBV9 with TRBJ1-2, with unresolved D. CDR1 is SGDLS, CDR2 YYNGEE, per germline. The CDR3 totals 12 residues. The germline V and J ends were trimmed by 2 bases and 8 bases, with 10 bases remaining between them. CDR3 residues: CASSVGGWGYTF. CDR3 in DNA: TGTGCCAGCAGCGTTGGCGGATGGGGCTACACCTTC.

About this clone: Other DNA sequences in this specimen translate into the identical CDR3. This chain connects TRBV19 to TRBJ1-5; no firm D call. Germline loops: CDR1 LNHDA, CDR2 SQIVND (reference sequence). V lost 5 bases, J lost 7 bases, and 9 bases lay in between. This CDR3 is 12 amino acids long. CDR3 amino acids: CASSPVNQPQHF. The CDR3 DNA sequence: TGTGCCAGTAGTCCGGTGAACCAGCCCCAGCATTTT.

Details on this clone: At one boundary the junction diverges from the germline segment, which might be a read error. The rearrangement joins TRBV6-6 to TRBJ1-1; D is unclear. CDR1 is MNHNY and CDR2 is SVGAGI in the germline V gene (reference sequence). This CDR3 has 15 amino acids. The CDR3 sequence: CASSYGPARNPEAFF. CDR3 DNA: TGTGCCAGCAGTTATGGCCCGGCTCGGAACCCTGAAGCTTTCTTT.

The chain employs TRBV6-5 and TRBJ2-6; D is perhaps TRBD1 (5 bases). CDR3 length: 14 residues. Germline values: CDR1 MNHEY, CDR2 SVGAGI. The ends were cut back, 8 bases at V and 0 bases at J, with 8 bases in the middle. CDR3 amino acids: CASGARSGANVLTF. The DNA for the CDR3 is TGTGCCAGCGGGGCTCGCTCTGGGGCCAACGTCCTGACTTTC.

This rearrangement joins TRBV5-8 to TRBJ1-4, with a tentative D call TRBD1 (6 bases). Germline V gives CDR1 SGHTS, CDR2 YDEGEE. This CDR3 region has 15 residues. The V gene lost 0 bases and the J gene lost 6 bases, with 12 bases spanning the gap. This CDR3 is CASSLGQDLDEKLFF. CDR3 DNA: TGTGCCAGCAGCTTGGGACAGGACTTAGATGAAAAACTGTTTTTT.

Concerning this clone itself: Different DNA sequences within this sample yield the same CDR3. This rearrangement joins TRBV28 to TRBJ2-7, with D possibly matching TRBD1 (6 bases). In germline, CDR1 is MDHEN, CDR2 SYDVKM. The V gene lost 6 bases and the J gene lost 4 bases, with 13 bases spanning the gap. The CDR3 spans 13 residues. CDR3 sequence (DNA): TGTGCCAGCAGCAGGGGTATCGGGTACGAGCAGTACTTC. Its translation is CASSRGIGYEQYF.

The chain couples TRBV9 to TRBJ2-1, with D uncertain. This CDR3 spans 15 amino acids. Trimming left V 0 bases short and J 3 bases short, with 10 bases between. Germline CDR1 and CDR2: SGDLS and YYNGEE. The DNA of the CDR3 is TGTGCCAGCAGCGTAGATCACTCTAACTACAATGAGCAGTTCTTC. Translating gives CASSVDHSNYNEQFF.

J is TRBJ2-1 and V is TRBV5-1, with D perhaps matching TRBD1 (6 bases). Trimming shortened V by 0 bases and J by 9 bases, and 13 bases separated the two germline ends. CDR3 length: 14 amino acids. Germline V gene sequence: CDR1 SGHRS, CDR2 YFSETQ. The CDR3 here is CASSLEGRGFEQFF. The CDR3 region has the DNA TGCGCCAGCAGCTTGGAGGGTAGGGGGTTTGAGCAGTTCTTC.

The chain couples TRBV25-1 to TRBJ1-1; D unresolved. Between the trimmed V and J ends, which lost 1 base and 8 bases, there was a span of 5 bases. This CDR3 is 11 amino acids long. CDR1 is MGHDK and CDR2 is SYGVNS in the germline V gene. Here the CDR3 reads CASSELGEAFF. CDR3 nucleotide sequence: TGTGCCAGCAGTGAATTAGGCGAAGCTTTCTTT.

V is TRBV29-1 and J is TRBJ2-2; tentatively, D is TRBD1 (6 bases). CDR3 length: 14 residues. V lost 8 bases to trimming and J lost 0 bases, with 13 bases between them. Germline V gene lookup returns CDR1 SQVTM and CDR2 ANQGSEA. The CDR3 reads CSTYGQTNTGELFF. The CDR3 bases are TGCAGCACCTACGGACAGACGAACACCGGGGAGCTGTTTTTT.

This clone was seen only once. CDR3 loop: CAISESTGLGNQPQHF. Written as DNA, the CDR3 is TGTGCCATCAGTGAGTCGACAGGGCTTGGCAATCAGCCCCAGCATTTT. The chain is built from TRBV10-3 and TRBJ1-5, with 7 nucleotides matching TRBD1. The V gene's germline CDR1 is ENHRY and CDR2 SYGVKD. The CDR3 sequence is 16 residues long. The ends lost 0 bases at V and 2 bases at J; junction bases unmatched: 4.

The chain couples TRBV18 to TRBJ1-2; a weak D match, TRBD1 (6 bases). The V end was cut by 7 bases, the J end by 5 bases, with 14 bases between. Germline V gives CDR1 KGHSH, CDR2 LQKENI. CDR3 length: 13 residues. The DNA of the CDR3 is TGTGCCAGCTACGACCGGGACAAATATGGCTACACCTTC. This gives the protein CASYDRDKYGYTF. The whole variable domain, remainder taken from reference TRBV18 and TRBJ1-2, is NAGVMQNPRHLVRRRGQEARLRCSPMKGHSHVYWYRQLPEEGLKFMVYLQKENIIDESGMPKERFSAEFPKEGPSILRIQQVVRGDSAAYFCASYDRDKYGYTFGSGTRLTVV.

V usage is TRBV4-3 and J usage is TRBJ2-3, with D hard to call. The germline CDR1 and CDR2 sequences are LGHNA and YSLEER. The CDR3 has 15 amino acids. V was trimmed by 1 base and J by 6 bases, leaving 14 bases between them. The CDR3 reads CASSQAALAVDTQYF. CDR3 DNA sequence: TGCGCCAGCAGCCAAGCAGCCTTAGCAGTTGATACGCAGTATTTT.